This entry describes one TCR beta chain. Its recognized antigen is unknown. No qualities accompany the bases; no much larger clone lies one base away. The data were taken from a study of metastatic and nonmetastatic thyroid tumors (dated by TCRdb to the early 2020s). Regarding the research as a whole: The researchers compared repertoires between peripheral blood samples and tumor or nodule tissue samples from patients with malignant or benign thyroid disease. Beyond this particular receptor, the publication reports: TCR beta diversity was reported as significantly higher in malignant tumors than in benign nodules, in both blood and tumor samples.

No patient had received any treatment before thyroid surgery. Patient clinical samples collected from the early 2010s to the late 2010s were retrospectively analysed using T-cell receptor beta sequencing. Libraries were prepared through PCR. Data came from an Illumina HiSeq 4000. The TCR beta-chain CDR3 region of each patient was profiled by high-throughput sequencing. The study's processing was this. Drawing on CDR3 differences between clinicopathological groups, the researchers built a classifier meant to tell apart patients with distant-metastatic papillary thyroid cancer. The Shannon index was used to assess repertoire diversity, and the Morisita-Horn index was used to assess tumor-blood repertoire similarity. TCRdb took the public reads, trimmed them with fastp at Q25, ran MiXCR for clone calling and kept in-frame beta chains. The V and J calls reflect TCRdb's pipeline rather than the authors' work. For this sample the table gives 15,000 to 20,000 clones, of which 29% were detected only once. Over 9.5% of the sample belongs to the ten largest clones.

The junction carries 17 bases between V and J, which are trimmed by 5 bases and 5 bases respectively. Including cysteine and phenylalanine, the CDR3 has 14 amino acids. Only CDR3 DNA remains: 42 bases, in frame from the first base. Per the germline V gene (reference sequence), DFQATT is the CDR1 and SNEGSKA is the CDR2. The chain was built from TRBV20-1 and TRBJ2-3; the D gene is perhaps TRBD1 or TRBD2, each of them matching over 5 bases. Sequencing was performed on tumor tissue. The clonotype originates from a male donor with papillary thyroid cancer or a benign thyroid nodule (not recorded which). Some clones in this sample may be carry-over from other donors' samples. The DNA is TGCAGTGCTTACCCGGGACCCCCCGGAGATACGCAGTATTTT. This sequence encodes CSAYPGPPGDTQYF.